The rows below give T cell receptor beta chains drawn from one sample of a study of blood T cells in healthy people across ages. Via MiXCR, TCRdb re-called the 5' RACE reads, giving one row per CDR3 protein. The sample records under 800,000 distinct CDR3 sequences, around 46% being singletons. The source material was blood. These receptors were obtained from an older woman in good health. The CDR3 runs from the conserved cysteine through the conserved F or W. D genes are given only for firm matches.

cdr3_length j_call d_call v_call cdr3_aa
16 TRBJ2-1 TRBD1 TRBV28 CASSRGPGTGAREQFF
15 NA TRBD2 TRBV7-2 CASSILPGLAHEQYF
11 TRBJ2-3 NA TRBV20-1 CSASRSNTQYF
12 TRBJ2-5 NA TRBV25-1 CASSEYAQGKYF
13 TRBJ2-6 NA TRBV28 CAGRKPGANVLTF
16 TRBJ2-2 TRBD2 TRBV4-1 CASSQVTGGYTGELFF
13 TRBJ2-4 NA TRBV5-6 CASSEAAKNIQYF
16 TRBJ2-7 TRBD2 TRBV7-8 CASSPREGGRAYEQYF
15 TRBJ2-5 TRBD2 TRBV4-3 CASSQGEGVGETQYF
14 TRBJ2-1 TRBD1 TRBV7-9 CATPRGGWDNEQFF
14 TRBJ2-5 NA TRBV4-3 CASSRSRVQETQYF
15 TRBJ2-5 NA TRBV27 CASSPQGSGVVEQYF
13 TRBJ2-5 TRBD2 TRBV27 CASSPAGVETQYF
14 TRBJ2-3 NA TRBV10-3 CAITQNYGTDTQYF
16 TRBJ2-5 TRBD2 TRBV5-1 CASTDLRAGGKETQYF
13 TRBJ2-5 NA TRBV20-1 CSASDRLSETQYF